One sample yielded the 13 T cell receptor beta chains listed below, sequenced in a study of blood T cell repertoires in COVID-19. Repertoires were generated with immunoSEQ multiplex PCR, while TCRdb's copy carries only in-frame clones and drops some. The sample gives about 42,000 clones, 76% of which show up once; approximately 26% is in the top ten. The sample taken for sequencing was peripheral blood. Receptor source: a man at least 80 years old with acute or convalescent COVID-19.

The V gene is TRBV5-4, the J gene TRBJ2-5; 7 bases line up with TRBD2. Trimming took 7 bases from V and 1 from J; bases not matched to a gene: 7. Germline V gene lookup returns CDR1 SGHNT and CDR2 YYREEE (reference sequence). The CDR3 runs to 14 residues. CDR3 nucleotide sequence: TGTGCCAGCTCCCGGTCGGGGGGCCAAGAGACCCAGTACTTC. It translates to CASSRSGGQETQYF.

This clone was seen ten or more times. V and J are TRBV3-1 (or the pseudogene TRBV3-2) and TRBJ1-3, with no clear D. This CDR3 spans 15 amino acids. Trimming shortened V by 1 base and J by 0 bases, and 7 bases separated the two germline ends. Germline V gene data show CDR1 as LGHDT and CDR2 as YNNKEL (reference sequence). CDR3 bases: TGTGCCAGCAGCCAAGTGCAGGTCTCTGGAAACACCATATATTTT. As protein: CASSQVQVSGNTIYF.

The V call is TRBV11-2, the J call TRBJ1-1; the D is unclear. This CDR3 is built from 14 residues. The V end lost 2 bases, the J end lost 5 bases, and 12 bases lay between the germline ends. Germline V gives CDR1 SGHAT, CDR2 FQNNGV. In DNA form, the CDR3 reads TGTGCCAGCAGCTTAAATTCCCCGAGGACTGAAGCTTTCTTT. Amino acids: CASSLNSPRTEAFF.

This clone has a count of ten or more. The chain links TRBV27 to TRBJ2-3; D gene uncertain. V was pared by 0 bases and J by 1 base, with 5 bases between. CDR1 MNHEY and CDR2 SMNVEV come from the germline V gene (reference sequence). CDR3 size: 14 residues. The CDR3 coding sequence is TGTGCCAGCAGTTTATCGGCGGGCACAGATACGCAGTATTTT. Encoded protein: CASSLSAGTDTQYF.

This chain links TRBV19 with TRBJ2-7; maybe TRBD2 (6 bases). The CDR3 spans 15 residues. The germline V and J ends were trimmed by 8 bases and 3 bases, with 20 bases remaining between them. Germline lookup yields CDR1 LNHDA and CDR2 SQIVND (reference sequence). The CDR3 DNA reads TGTGCCAGTGCGGGGTCCAGGGACGTTCTCTACGAGCAGTACTTC. Protein: CASAGSRDVLYEQYF.

This clone was seen a single time. The chain employs TRBV6-5 and TRBJ2-3; TRBD1 matches 7 bases. The ends lost 6 bases at V and 2 bases at J; junction bases unmatched: 8. This CDR3 region has 15 residues. CDR1 MNHEY and CDR2 SVGAGI come from the germline V gene. CDR3 sequence: CASRESGQFTDTQYF. DNA for the CDR3: TGTGCCAGCAGGGAGTCGGGACAGTTCACAGATACGCAGTATTTT.

The chain uses TRBV6-5 and TRBJ2-3; a possible D gene is TRBD2 (6 bases). The CDR3 loop spans 14 amino acids. Trimming removed 7 bases at V and 1 base at J, with 12 bases between. Looked up from germline, CDR1 is MNHEY and CDR2 is SVGAGI. The CDR3 region has the DNA TGTGCCAGCAAGGTAGCGGTAGGCACAGATACGCAGTATTTT. It is translated as CASKVAVGTDTQYF.

The chain couples TRBV27 to TRBJ1-5, with 7 nucleotides matching TRBD1. After removal of 5 bases from V and 1 base from J, the junction contained 5 bases not matched to a gene. The CDR3 extends over 15 amino acids. Germline lookup yields CDR1 MNHEY and CDR2 SMNVEV (reference sequence). CDR3 loop: CASSREGASNQPQHF. In nucleotides, the CDR3 is TGTGCCAGCAGTCGAGAGGGGGCCAGCAATCAGCCCCAGCATTTT.

The chain recombines TRBV9 with TRBJ2-7; 9 bases agree with TRBD1. The CDR3 loop spans 14 amino acids. Trimming cost V 0 bases and J 5 bases; bases outside gene matches: 3. CDR1 is SGDLS, CDR2 YYNGEE, per germline. CDR3 sequence: CASSVGDRANEQYF. In DNA, the CDR3 is TGTGCCAGCAGCGTAGGGGACAGGGCCAACGAGCAGTACTTC.

This clone has only a few counts. The chain joins TRBV27 to TRBJ1-4, with D uncertain. Germline V gene lookup returns CDR1 MNHEY and CDR2 SMNVEV (reference sequence). This CDR3 is 14 amino acids long. Deletions cut 4 bases from V and 4 bases from J, with 10 bases between. Written as DNA, the CDR3 is TGTGCCAGCAGTTCACAGAATTTTAATGAAAAACTGTTTTTT. Amino acid sequence: CASSSQNFNEKLFF.

This chain uses TRBV30 with TRBJ1-4; 7 nucleotides agree with TRBD1. Germline CDR1 and CDR2: GTSNPN and SVGIG (reference sequence). The CDR3 loop spans 12 amino acids. The V and J ends lost 4 bases and 6 bases, in that order; junction bases with no gene match: 2. CDR3 nucleotides: TGTGCCTGGAAAGGGGGCGATGAAAAACTGTTTTTT. This gives the protein CAWKGGDEKLFF. Using reference TRBV30 and TRBJ1-4 for the parts outside the CDR3, the full variable domain is SQTIHQWPATLVQPVGSPLSLECTVEGTSNPNLYWYRQAAGRGLQLLFYSVGIGQISSEVPQNLSASRPQDRQFILSSKKLLLSDSGFYLCAWKGGDEKLFFGSGTQLSVL.

This clone appeared a few times. The chain uses TRBV3-1 (or the pseudogene TRBV3-2) and TRBJ2-2; 7 positions match TRBD2. The CDR3 runs to 16 residues. Trimming at V came to 4 bases and at J to 2 bases, leaving 7 bases not matched to a gene. Germline CDR1 LGHDT, CDR2 YNNKEL (reference sequence). CDR3: CASSRSQRGNTGELFF. CDR3 nucleotides: TGTGCCAGCAGCCGTTCTCAGCGGGGAAACACCGGGGAGCTGTTTTTT.

The chain employs TRBV5-1 and TRBJ1-1; a weak D match, TRBD1 (5 bases). Germline CDR1 SGHRS, CDR2 YFSETQ. V was pared by 0 bases and J by 1 base, with 13 bases between. The CDR3 length is 16 residues. The CDR3 nucleotides read TGCGCCAGCAGCTTGGTGGGAGGGGCCCCGAACACTGAAGCTTTCTTT. It codes for CASSLVGGAPNTEAFF.